These 2 T cell receptor beta chains originate from one sample sequenced in a study of blood T cell repertoires in COVID-19. Some clones are missing from TCRdb's copy, which holds only in-frame ones; the method was immunoSEQ multiplex PCR. The table shows under 250,000 clones, with around 83% occurring only once. Sequencing used peripheral blood. All receptors come from a middle-aged man with active or convalescent COVID-19.

The V call is TRBV28, the J call TRBJ1-2; possible D gene TRBD1, 6 bases. Deletions cut 5 bases from V and 8 bases from J, with 12 bases between. CDR3 length equals 12 residues. The germline CDR1 and CDR2 sequences are MDHEN and SYDVKM. This CDR3 is CASSLRGWGYTF. The CDR3, as DNA: TGTGCCAGCAGTCTCAGGGGTTGGGGCTACACCTTC.

The chain recombines TRBV18 with TRBJ1-4; D unresolved. Germline V gives CDR1 KGHSH, CDR2 LQKENI. The V and J ends lost 1 base and 7 bases respectively, with 16 bases between them. The CDR3 has 16 amino acids. In DNA form, the CDR3 reads TGTGCCAGCTCACCACTCATACCTGAGCTTGGTGAAAAACTGTTTTTT. It specifies CASSPLIPELGEKLFF.